One and the same sample provided the 22 T cell receptor beta chains below, sequenced in a study of T-cell reconstitution after alpha-beta-depleted transplantation in children. Unique molecular identifiers tagged the TCRbeta library. In TCRdb, the PCR reads were re-called with MiXCR into one record per CDR3 protein. The repertoire holds roughly 350,000 distinct CDR3 sequences, with about a tenth as singletons. The sequencing here drew on PBMCs from the stem cell graft donor, taken from the stem cell graft. The origin of the receptors is a human donor who donated a stem cell graft to a child with acute lymphoblastic leukemia.

This chain links TRBV16 with TRBJ2-3, with D possibly TRBD2 on 5 matching bases. Germline values: CDR1 KGHSY, CDR2 FQNENV. With 2 bases removed from V and 6 bases from J, the gap between germline ends came to 18 bases. The CDR3 consists of 16 residues. The CDR3 sequence is CASSQARALSGDTQYF. CDR3 nucleotide sequence: TGTGCCAGCAGCCAAGCGAGGGCCCTATCTGGCGATACGCAGTATTTT.

This clonotype has just a few counts. V usage is TRBV5-1 and J usage is TRBJ2-7; 13 bases agree with TRBD2. Germline trimming cut 1 base from V and 2 bases from J; bases unmatched to any gene: 6. The germline gives CDR1 SGHRS, CDR2 YFSETQ. The CDR3 is 17 amino acids. The CDR3 protein is CASSLNPTSGRAYEQYF. CDR3 coding DNA: TGCGCCAGCAGCTTGAATCCAACTAGCGGGAGGGCCTACGAGCAGTACTTC.

In this sample, this clonotype turned up a few times. This chain uses TRBV7-9 with TRBJ1-4; perhaps TRBD1 as D (5 bases). The CDR3 loop spans 13 amino acids. V dropped 5 bases and J dropped 8 bases, with 12 bases sitting between them. Per the germline V gene, CDR1 is SEHNR and CDR2 is FQNEAQ (reference sequence). The CDR3 region has the DNA TGTGCCAGCAGCCCTGTCAGGGCAGAAAAACTGTTTTTT. Its protein product is CASSPVRAEKLFF.

The chain is built from TRBV5-1 and TRBJ2-7; D not resolved. The length of the CDR3 is 13 residues. Germline loops: CDR1 SGHRS, CDR2 YFSETQ. The V end lost 2 bases, the J end lost 2 bases, and 8 bases lay between the germline ends. DNA for the CDR3: TGCGCCAGCAGCTTTGACAAAACCTACGAGCAGTACTTC. Its protein is CASSFDKTYEQYF.

The V and J genes are TRBV2 and TRBJ1-1; 8 nucleotides line up with TRBD1. The CDR3 covers 21 residues. Looked up from germline, CDR1 is SNHLY and CDR2 is FYNNEI. Germline trimming cut 0 bases from V and 3 bases from J; bases unmatched to any gene: 21. CDR3 sequence: CASSEASGWPGGGLRDTEAFF. The CDR3 DNA follows: TGTGCCAGCAGTGAAGCATCGGGGTGGCCAGGGGGCGGCCTAAGGGACACTGAAGCTTTCTTT.

This clonotype was recorded a few times. This rearrangement joins TRBV29-1 to TRBJ1-4; D gene unclear. Trimming removed 4 bases from V and 0 bases from J, with 6 bases in between. CDR3 length: 13 residues. CDR1 SQVTM and CDR2 ANQGSEA come from the germline V gene. The CDR3 is CSVAPSTNEKLFF. CDR3 DNA sequence: TGCAGCGTTGCACCGTCAACTAATGAAAAACTGTTTTTT.

V gene TRBV10-3 combines with J gene TRBJ1-5, with D tentatively TRBD1 (5 bases). Trimming left V 2 bases short and J 7 bases short, with 15 bases between. The CDR3 runs 15 residues. CDR1 ENHRY and CDR2 SYGVKD come from the germline V gene. Here the CDR3 DNA reads TGTGCCATCAGTGAGAAAAGCCCGGGGCTGCAGCCCCAGCATTTT. This translates into CAISEKSPGLQPQHF.

This clonotype was seen a few times. This chain joins TRBV15 and TRBJ2-2; D call uncertain. The ends were cut back, 0 bases at V and 6 bases at J, with 8 bases in the middle. This CDR3 is built from 14 residues. Germline V gene lookup returns CDR1 LNHNV and CDR2 YYDKDF (reference sequence). The CDR3 DNA is TGTGCCACCAGCAGAGAGCGAGTGGCCGGGGAGCTGTTTTTT. It yields the protein CATSRERVAGELFF.

This clonotype has a count of ten or more. The rearrangement uses TRBV5-1 and TRBJ2-1; 7 bases map to TRBD1. V shed 4 bases, J shed 8 bases, and the junction held 12 bases outside the gene matches. Germline V gives CDR1 SGHRS, CDR2 YFSETQ. The CDR3 spans 15 residues. CDR3 DNA sequence: TGCGCCAGCAGCCAACGTACTTCGACAGGGCATGAGCAGTTCTTC. Residues: CASSQRTSTGHEQFF.

On this clonotype: Given the absence of the conserved phenylalanine or tryptophan at the CDR3 end, a read error is likely. The CDR3 coding sequence is TGTGCCAGCAGCCAAAAAAAGCGTAACTATGGCTACACCTTG. Its translation: CASSQKKRNYGYTL. J is TRBJ1-2 and V is TRBV4-2; D unclear. The ends were cut back, 2 bases at V and 1 base at J, with 8 bases in the middle. There are 14 residues in the CDR3. From germline, CDR1 is LGHNA and CDR2 YNFKEQ.

The chain combines TRBV7-6 with TRBJ2-1; possibly TRBD1 for D (7 bases). The germline V and J ends were trimmed by 5 bases and 1 base, with 21 bases remaining between them. Germline loops: CDR1 SGHVS, CDR2 FNYEAQ. There are 18 residues in the CDR3. CDR3 nucleotides: TGTGCCAGCAGCCGGCAGGGGGGCGGCAGAAAGTCCTACAATGAGCAGTTCTTC. It yields the protein CASSRQGGGRKSYNEQFF.

The chain combines TRBV3-1 with TRBJ1-1; D is ambiguous. CDR3 length: 14 amino acids. Germline CDR1 and CDR2: LGHDT and YNNKEL (reference sequence). V shed 3 bases and J shed 1 base, with 9 bases lying between them. The CDR3 loop is CASSQSSANTEAFF. CDR3 in DNA: TGTGCCAGCAGCCAGTCATCGGCGAACACTGAAGCTTTCTTT.

This clonotype has only a few counts. The chain links TRBV5-1 to TRBJ2-5; D is perhaps TRBD1 or TRBD2 (5 bases each). From germline, CDR1 is SGHRS and CDR2 YFSETQ. Deletions cut 4 bases from V and 5 bases from J, with 15 bases between. The CDR3 is made up of 14 amino acids. CDR3 amino acids: CASSGTVPPETQYF. The DNA of the CDR3 is TGCGCCAGCAGCGGGACGGTCCCCCCCGAGACCCAGTACTTC.

This clonotype has a handful of counts. The chain employs TRBV20-1 and TRBJ2-5; D possibly uses TRBD1 or TRBD2 (5 bases each). Trimming stripped 3 bases from V and 7 bases from J, with 9 bases between. Germline CDR1 DFQATT, CDR2 SNEGSKA (reference sequence). The CDR3 has 11 amino acids. In DNA form, the CDR3 reads TGCAGTGCTAGGACCGGGGCGACCCAGTACTTC. Amino acid sequence: CSARTGATQYF.

This chain connects TRBV2 to TRBJ1-1; D is perhaps TRBD1 (5 bases). Trimming stripped 6 bases from V and 8 bases from J, with 16 bases between. The germline V gene has CDR1 SNHLY and CDR2 FYNNEI. This CDR3 region has 13 residues. CDR3 protein: CASRLTKTAEAFF. The DNA of the CDR3 is TGTGCCAGCAGGCTAACAAAGACAGCCGAAGCTTTCTTT.

The genes are TRBV7-2 and TRBJ2-1; 7 bases are a match to TRBD2. The CDR3 runs 14 residues. CDR1 and CDR2 from the germline V gene are SGHTA and FQGNSA. Germline trimming cut 1 base from V and 9 bases from J; bases unmatched to any gene: 6. The CDR3: CASSLEGLGLEQFF. The CDR3 coding sequence is TGTGCCAGCAGCTTAGAAGGACTAGGGCTTGAGCAGTTCTTC.

The chain uses TRBV11-1 and TRBJ2-1; TRBD2 matches at 12 bases. CDR1 SGHAT and CDR2 FQDESV come from the germline V gene (reference sequence). Trimming removed 1 base from V and 0 bases from J; junction bases left unmatched: 4. This CDR3 spans 18 amino acids. CDR3 protein: CASSLVTSGRPSYNEQFF. As DNA, the CDR3 is TGTGCCAGCAGCTTAGTAACTAGCGGGAGGCCCTCCTACAATGAGCAGTTCTTC. The variable domain in full, with the rest retrieved from reference TRBV11-1 and TRBJ2-1, is EAEVAQSPRYKITEKSQAVAFWCDPISGHATLYWYRQILGQGPELLVQFQDESVVDDSQLPKDRFSAERLKGVDSTLKIQPAELGDSAMYLCASSLVTSGRPSYNEQFFGPGTRLTVL.

This clonotype occurred many times. The chain employs TRBV7-8 and TRBJ2-7; no firm D call. With 6 bases removed from V and 3 bases from J, the gap between germline ends came to 12 bases. In germline, CDR1 is SGHVS, CDR2 FQNEAQ. The CDR3 is 13 amino acids. The CDR3 DNA reads TGTGCCAGCAGTTCCCAGGCCGACTACGAGCAGTACTTC. This encodes CASSSQADYEQYF.

This chain connects TRBV7-8 to TRBJ2-7; 8 positions agree with TRBD2. The CDR3 runs to 16 residues. V trimming: 4 bases; J trimming: 1 base; junction bases outside the gene matches: 9. Per germline, CDR1 SGHVS and CDR2 FQNEAQ. The CDR3 sequence: CASSSLVAGMSYEQYF. The CDR3 DNA follows: TGTGCCAGCAGCTCCCTAGTAGCGGGAATGTCCTACGAGCAGTACTTC. The whole variable domain, filled in from reference TRBV7-8 and TRBJ2-7, reads GAGVSQSPRYKVAKRGQDVALRCDPISGHVSLFWYQQALGQGPEFLTYFQNEAQLDKSGLPSDRFFAERPEGSVSTLKIQRTQQEDSAVYLCASSSLVAGMSYEQYFGPGTRLTVT.

This clonotype was found a few times. This chain uses TRBV4-1 with TRBJ2-1, with D perhaps matching TRBD2 (6 bases). V shed 0 bases and J shed 9 bases, with 9 bases lying between them. The germline V gene encodes CDR1 MGHRA and CDR2 YSYEKL. CDR3 length: 13 amino acids. The CDR3 region is CASSQEGGPEQFF. The DNA for the CDR3 is TGCGCCAGCAGCCAAGAGGGGGGACCTGAGCAGTTCTTC.

V gene TRBV7-9 combines with J gene TRBJ2-7; 8 positions match TRBD1. The CDR3 has 14 amino acids. Looked up from germline, CDR1 is SEHNR and CDR2 is FQNEAQ (reference sequence). After removal of 3 bases from V and 7 bases from J, the junction contained 8 bases not matched to a gene. This chain's CDR3 is CASSFSGQAGEQYF. CDR3 in DNA: TGTGCCAGCAGCTTTTCGGGACAGGCTGGGGAGCAGTACTTC. Together with reference TRBV7-9 and TRBJ2-7, the CDR3 gives the full variable domain: DTGVSQNPRHKITKRGQNVTFRCDPISEHNRLYWYRQTLGQGPEFLTYFQNEAQLEKSRLLSDRFSAERPKGSFSTLEIQRTEQGDSAMYLCASSFSGQAGEQYFGPGTRLTVT.

This clonotype turned up a few times. The V call is TRBV7-8, the J call TRBJ2-7; TRBD1 matches at 9 bases. The germline CDR1 and CDR2 sequences are SGHVS and FQNEAQ. V shed 1 base and J 1 base; nucleotides not matched to a gene: 5. There are 16 residues in the CDR3. CDR3: CASSLVEGTGSYEQYF. CDR3 sequence (DNA): TGTGCCAGCAGCTTAGTTGAAGGGACAGGGTCCTACGAGCAGTACTTC.